The text below deals with one T cell receptor (delta chain). This receptor's antigen is unknown. The record has no base qualities; no much larger clone is one base away. Pregnant women receiving prenatal care in Kampala, Uganda, were recruited, and the infants of these women were enrolled, with documentation of maternal HIV status required. Weekly visits were made to families, and infant clinical information, oral swabs and peripheral blood were collected beginning at 6 weeks of age and every 4 months thereafter. Blood was drawn into heparin tubes, and PBMC were isolated via Ficoll-Paque density gradient centrifugation and then cryopreserved. Library preparation employed RT-PCR. To generate TCR cDNA, RNA from PBMC was reverse transcribed using SuperScript II together with primers specific for the gamma chain and the delta chain. After purification with AMPure XP beads, the cDNA was amplified and indexed with Illumina adapters using the Nextera XT Index Kit. Sequencing of gammadelta TCR libraries was carried out on an Illumina MiSeq using a V2 300-cycle kit. The authors processed their data as follows. Using MiXCR v2.1.12, CDR3 sequences were assembled, and reads were mapped onto D, J and V genes obtained from GenBank. Repertoire analyses of the CDR3 clonotypes were performed with VDJtools v1.2.1. Public reads were reanalyzed in TCRdb with CATT, and rows carrying the same DNA were merged afterwards. The authors' filters were not applied to this entry. The sample table lists about 630 delta-chain clones, about 2.9% of them with a count of one. The ten largest make up 29% of the sample.

This entry is derived from a study of delta chains in infants with herpesvirus infections (dated by TCRdb to 2021 to 2024). Turning to the overall study: A Ugandan infant birth cohort was prospectively followed from birth to characterize gammadelta T cell responses to primary cytomegalovirus (CMV) infection. gammadelta TCRs were sequenced from PBMC of about 19 CMV-infected infants (one congenitally infected) and roughly 8 CMV-uninfected infants with enough sample available. By approximate age, the infant blood samples fell into groups of 1.5, 4, 8 and 12 months. Belgian fetal and cord blood gammadelta TCR data that had been published previously were included solely for comparison and were not produced in this cohort. Study-wide conclusions, independent of this receptor: Detection of the public clonotype was limited to the first time point after infection, and the public clonotype was not found in uninfected infants or in infants infected after 120 days. A small sample size and the lack of race- or environment-matched controls were noted by the authors, because CMV is acquired by nearly all Ugandans before adulthood. The public clonotype might still be present below the detection limit in CMV-uninfected infants.

This clonotype originated in a human donor who was a Ugandan infant, either HIV-exposed or HIV-unexposed (not recorded which). The material sequenced was peripheral blood, taken at time point 3 of longitudinal follow-up.

Here is the DNA: TGTGCTGTGAGGTCGAAGAGTCTGATCCTATACACCGATAAACTCATCTTT. It codes for CAVRSKSLILYTDKLIF. The J gene was reported as TRDJ1; the V gene went uncalled. The cysteine opens and the phenylalanine closes a CDR3 of 17 amino acids. Only the CDR3 part of the read is kept: 51 bases, read in frame from the first base.